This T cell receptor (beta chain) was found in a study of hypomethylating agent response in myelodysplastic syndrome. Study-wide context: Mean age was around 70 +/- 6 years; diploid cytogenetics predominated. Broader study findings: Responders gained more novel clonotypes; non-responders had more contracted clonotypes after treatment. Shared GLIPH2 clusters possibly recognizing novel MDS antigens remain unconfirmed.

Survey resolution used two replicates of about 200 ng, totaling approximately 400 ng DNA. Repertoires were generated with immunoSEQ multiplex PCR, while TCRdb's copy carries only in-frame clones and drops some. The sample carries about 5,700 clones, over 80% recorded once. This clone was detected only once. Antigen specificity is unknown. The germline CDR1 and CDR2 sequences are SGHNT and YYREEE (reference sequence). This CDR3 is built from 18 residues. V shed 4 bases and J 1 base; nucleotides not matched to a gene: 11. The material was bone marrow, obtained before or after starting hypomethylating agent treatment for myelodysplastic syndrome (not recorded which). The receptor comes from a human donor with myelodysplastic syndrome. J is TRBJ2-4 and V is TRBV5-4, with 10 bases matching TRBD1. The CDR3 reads CASSLEGQGINAKNIQYF. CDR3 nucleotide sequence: TGTGCCAGCAGCCTGGAGGGACAGGGGATTAACGCCAAAAACATTCAGTACTTC.